This is a list of T cell receptor beta chains from one sample in a study of T cells in Graves' hyperthyroidism and ophthalmopathy. MiXCR was run by TCRdb on the multiplex PCR reads, yielding one entry per CDR3 protein. Of hundreds of thousands of distinct CDR3 sequences listed, approximately 15% are singletons. Sequenced material: blood. The source is a middle-aged woman with Graves' ophthalmopathy. Each CDR3 is given without its conserved first and last residue. Fields, in order: J gene, clone size, V gene, D gene, CDR3 protein. D genes are given only for firm matches. The size field is filled for only some rows; it gives once, few, many or a size class.

j_gene: TRBJ1-1; abundance: once; v_gene: TRBV18; d_gene: -; CDR3aa: ASSPRRGLDNTEAF
j_gene: TRBJ1-5; abundance: -; v_gene: TRBV6-1; d_gene: -; CDR3aa: ASSEATGQQLYQPQH
j_gene: TRBJ1-1; abundance: many; v_gene: TRBV29-1; d_gene: -; CDR3aa: SARPGSTEAF
j_gene: TRBJ1-1; abundance: many; v_gene: TRBV3-1; d_gene: TRBD1; CDR3aa: ASSHRTGHTEAF
j_gene: TRBJ1-1; abundance: many; v_gene: TRBV11-2; d_gene: -; CDR3aa: ASSLDGASSAEAF
j_gene: TRBJ2-7; abundance: few; v_gene: TRBV7-2; d_gene: -; CDR3aa: ASSLVPLAYEQY
j_gene: TRBJ1-1; abundance: -; v_gene: TRBV19; d_gene: TRBD1; CDR3aa: ASSTPGGRSTEAF
j_gene: TRBJ1-2; abundance: few; v_gene: TRBV29-1; d_gene: -; CDR3aa: SVEVGALNYGYT
j_gene: TRBJ1-1; abundance: many; v_gene: TRBV28; d_gene: -; CDR3aa: ASSLSRAALGEAF
j_gene: TRBJ2-2; abundance: -; v_gene: TRBV20-1; d_gene: -; CDR3aa: SARVAANTGELF
j_gene: TRBJ1-5; abundance: once; v_gene: TRBV20-1; d_gene: -; CDR3aa: SARGRSNQPQH
j_gene: TRBJ2-3; abundance: many; v_gene: TRBV5-1; d_gene: -; CDR3aa: ASSSGLSRDTQY
j_gene: TRBJ2-3; abundance: many; v_gene: TRBV20-1; d_gene: TRBD2; CDR3aa: SATGLAVGGGTDTQY
j_gene: TRBJ2-1; abundance: -; v_gene: TRBV20-1; d_gene: TRBD2; CDR3aa: SARPPGGGTSSYNEQF
j_gene: TRBJ1-1; abundance: -; v_gene: TRBV10-3; d_gene: -; CDR3aa: AIRGDEMNTEAF
j_gene: TRBJ1-1; abundance: many; v_gene: TRBV12-3/TRBV12-4; d_gene: -; CDR3aa: ASSLRVNTEAF
j_gene: TRBJ2-1; abundance: many; v_gene: TRBV6-1; d_gene: TRBD1; CDR3aa: ASSKGTGYNEQF
j_gene: TRBJ2-3; abundance: -; v_gene: TRBV19; d_gene: TRBD1; CDR3aa: ASGTTGLTDTQY
j_gene: TRBJ2-1; abundance: -; v_gene: TRBV4-1; d_gene: TRBD2; CDR3aa: ASSHKTSGGYKLYNEQF
j_gene: TRBJ1-2; abundance: -; v_gene: TRBV10-2; d_gene: -; CDR3aa: ASRTIQGAADNNYGYT
j_gene: TRBJ1-3; abundance: few; v_gene: TRBV7-9; d_gene: -; CDR3aa: ASSPGPPASGNTIY
j_gene: TRBJ1-1; abundance: many; v_gene: TRBV5-1; d_gene: -; CDR3aa: ASSLGGHPLLGTEAF
j_gene: TRBJ2-5; abundance: few; v_gene: TRBV18; d_gene: -; CDR3aa: ASSPDKKETQY
j_gene: TRBJ1-3; abundance: -; v_gene: TRBV10-3; d_gene: -; CDR3aa: AISESQGSGNTIY
j_gene: TRBJ1-4; abundance: few; v_gene: TRBV7-9; d_gene: -; CDR3aa: ASSLAQQGLGEKLF
j_gene: TRBJ2-5; abundance: many; v_gene: TRBV20-1; d_gene: TRBD2; CDR3aa: SARVRAGEETQY
j_gene: TRBJ1-2; abundance: many; v_gene: TRBV6-1; d_gene: -; CDR3aa: ASSEASATNYGYT
j_gene: TRBJ2-4; abundance: many; v_gene: TRBV3-1; d_gene: TRBD2; CDR3aa: ASSQRGGAKNIQY
j_gene: TRBJ2-7; abundance: few; v_gene: TRBV20-1; d_gene: TRBD1; CDR3aa: SAVKLGTGLSYEQY
j_gene: TRBJ2-3; abundance: many; v_gene: TRBV11-2; d_gene: TRBD2; CDR3aa: ASSHGLAVTDTQY
j_gene: TRBJ2-3; abundance: many; v_gene: TRBV11-3; d_gene: TRBD2; CDR3aa: ASSPGGGTQY
j_gene: TRBJ2-2; abundance: few; v_gene: TRBV5-1; d_gene: TRBD1; CDR3aa: ASSSSTGSNTGELF
j_gene: TRBJ1-1; abundance: -; v_gene: TRBV2; d_gene: TRBD1; CDR3aa: ASKGTGGVNEAF
j_gene: TRBJ2-5; abundance: few; v_gene: TRBV6-2/TRBV6-3; d_gene: -; CDR3aa: ASSYVSVKETQY
j_gene: TRBJ1-1; abundance: many; v_gene: TRBV20-1; d_gene: -; CDR3aa: SARGRGDSRTEAF
j_gene: TRBJ1-1; abundance: few; v_gene: TRBV5-1; d_gene: TRBD1; CDR3aa: ASSSGTGGNTEAF
j_gene: TRBJ2-7; abundance: -; v_gene: TRBV29-1; d_gene: TRBD1; CDR3aa: SVVWGDRAAYEQY
j_gene: TRBJ2-1; abundance: few; v_gene: TRBV11-2; d_gene: -; CDR3aa: ASTGWKVPGEQF
j_gene: TRBJ2-1; abundance: -; v_gene: TRBV12-5; d_gene: TRBD2; CDR3aa: AGGLAGGYEQF
j_gene: TRBJ1-3; abundance: -; v_gene: TRBV11-2; d_gene: -; CDR3aa: ASSLDSNSGNTIY
j_gene: TRBJ1-6; abundance: -; v_gene: TRBV2; d_gene: -; CDR3aa: ASRAGGAAYNSPLH
j_gene: TRBJ1-6; abundance: few; v_gene: TRBV6-1; d_gene: -; CDR3aa: ASQTSSYNSPLH
j_gene: TRBJ2-3; abundance: -; v_gene: TRBV6-4; d_gene: TRBD2; CDR3aa: ASSYSVAGGSTDTQY
j_gene: TRBJ2-7; abundance: -; v_gene: TRBV9; d_gene: -; CDR3aa: ASSVAPRVGESEQY
j_gene: TRBJ2-7; abundance: many; v_gene: TRBV6-2/TRBV6-3; d_gene: -; CDR3aa: ASNLGFEQY
j_gene: TRBJ2-3; abundance: many; v_gene: TRBV27; d_gene: TRBD1; CDR3aa: ASSLPDRDDTDTQY
j_gene: TRBJ2-2; abundance: many; v_gene: TRBV30; d_gene: -; CDR3aa: AWSEGRALF
j_gene: TRBJ1-2; abundance: many; v_gene: TRBV28; d_gene: -; CDR3aa: ASSFRVWGGGYT
j_gene: TRBJ1-2; abundance: -; v_gene: TRBV20-1; d_gene: TRBD1; CDR3aa: SADRGSIGYT
j_gene: TRBJ2-3; abundance: -; v_gene: TRBV6-1; d_gene: -; CDR3aa: ASSGDGDTQY
j_gene: TRBJ1-1; abundance: many; v_gene: TRBV3-1; d_gene: TRBD1; CDR3aa: ASSPRDRVEGTEAF
j_gene: TRBJ1-1; abundance: -; v_gene: TRBV20-1; d_gene: -; CDR3aa: SARETGLRARVEAF
j_gene: TRBJ1-2; abundance: -; v_gene: TRBV5-6; d_gene: TRBD1; CDR3aa: ASNLLSGTGLNYGYT
j_gene: TRBJ1-1; abundance: many; v_gene: TRBV6-1; d_gene: TRBD1; CDR3aa: ASMSSQGEAEAF
j_gene: TRBJ2-5; abundance: -; v_gene: TRBV13; d_gene: TRBD2; CDR3aa: ASSFTGTSKETQY